The rows below give T cell receptor beta chains drawn from one sample of a study of identical twins. A single record per CDR3 protein comes from TCRdb applying MiXCR to the 5' RACE reads. The table has about 700,000 distinct CDR3 sequences, over 8.5% seen once. This sample also appeared in a second study, on yellow fever vaccine responses in identical twins.

The material sequenced was PBMCs. The receptors derive from a woman between 18 and 30 years old in good health. The CDR3 runs from the conserved cysteine through the conserved F or W.

TRBV7-9 CASTPQGLQETQYF
TRBV29-1 CSAPGYTGELFF
TRBV7-9 CASSRQRAEQYF
TRBV14 CASSQVGLVHSSTDTQYF
TRBV12-3/TRBV12-4 CASSLSRETQYF
TRBV5-1 CASSLTLRREAFF
TRBV29-1 CSPTRIADTQYF
TRBV25-1 CATRTSGSYEQYF
TRBV11-1 CASSLKAGGAEQYF
TRBV7-2 CASSFGRSHNEQFF
TRBV7-9 CASSPSWGVYYEQYF
TRBV9 CASSVGGTPPRPDTQYF
TRBV20-1 CSARGGSGVRDEQFF
TRBV25-1 CASSNLYEQYF
TRBV7-2 CASSLGAGANEQFF
TRBV10-3 CAISNGGNTGELFF
TRBV4-3 CASSLRTGTTYNEQFF
TRBV20-1 CSAPRTGPLETQYF
TRBV27 CASSFGGETTEAFF
TRBV12-5 CASARDSYGYTF
TRBV12-5 CASGHYTLGEQFF
TRBV4-1 CASSQVFPGDSYEQYF
TRBV11-2 CASSAGDLSYTDTQYF
TRBV21-1 CASSIASYEQYF
TRBV6-2/TRBV6-3 CASSYSSDVPRYTF
TRBV5-1 CASSLVDNTEAFF
TRBV20-1 CSARDWTGGETQYF
TRBV7-2 CASSPVQLSYEQYF
TRBV25-1 CASSEWGSTDTQYF
TRBV4-1 CASSQEWLAGGGETQYF
TRBV7-9 CASSKTGQGSYNEQFF
TRBV28 CASSQTTGRGVAGANVLTF
TRBV20-1 CSARDQSNQPQHF
TRBV29-1 CSVTTGLNTEAFF
TRBV4-2 CASSPGLEVLFF
TRBV25-1 CASSDPGGSTYEQYF
TRBV7-8 CASSSWGQKETQYF
TRBV5-1 CASSLGGRYEDTIYF
TRBV25-1 CASGDRNYGYTF
TRBV4-2 CASSQGPLGRGSNTGELFF
TRBV14 CASSQGVIFRGDDKNIQYF
TRBV5-1 CASSLGGTSTDTQYF
TRBV20-1 CSARDPGSSTDTQYF